This T cell receptor (beta chain) was captured in a study of shared clonotypes between healthy human individuals. On the study more broadly: The donor group consisted of a couple of women and a few men, aged 18 to 49. Study findings and constraints: Compared with memory subsets, naive subsets generally had larger estimated richness. Unshared clonotypes carried lower generation probabilities than those common to all four donors.

CD8 cells regarded as naive lacked CD45RO, were positively chosen for CCR7, and omitted terminally differentiated effector memory CD45RA+ cells. Sequenced by immunoSEQ multiplex PCR; TCRdb stores in-frame clones only, minus some. The data contain about 2.2 million clones, around 95% of them singletons. V lost 8 bases to trimming and J lost 8 bases, with 18 bases between them. Per germline, CDR1 MNHEY and CDR2 SVGAGI. This CDR3 spans 14 amino acids. This clone was observed a single time. Its antigen is not identified. The V and J genes are TRBV6-5 and TRBJ1-4, with D tentatively TRBD1 (5 bases). Sequenced material: naive CD8+ T cells from PBMCs. This TCR was recovered from a young man in good health. Some clones in this sample may be carry-over from other donors' samples. The CDR3 is CASRDPLGGEKLFF. The CDR3 coding sequence is TGTGCCAGCCGGGACCCCCTCGGGGGAGAAAAACTGTTTTTT.